This T cell receptor (beta chain) emerged from a study of cytomegalovirus exposure and HLA in healthy donors. Study outcomes and limitations: Analyses of presence/absence relied on an assumption of roughly uniform sequencing depth across donors. The records held CMV serostatus as the only immune exposure information.

Trimming cost V 7 bases and J 0 bases, with 10 bases left between them. The germline V gene encodes CDR1 SQVTM and CDR2 ANQGSEA. CDR3 length: 12 residues. PCR primers comprised 60 Vbeta and 13 Jbeta primers. Here immunoSEQ multiplex PCR was the method, and the copy in TCRdb shows in-frame clones only, minus some. This table holds roughly 98,000 clones, over 60% found once. As for this clone: What it binds is unknown.

The chain carries TRBV29-1 and TRBJ2-7; D uncertain. The sequenced sample was PBMCs. The receptor was derived from a female donor in good health and CMV-seronegative. CDR3 DNA: TGCAGCGCAGGAACTCCCTCCTACGAGCAGTACTTC. Amino acid sequence: CSAGTPSYEQYF.